A selection of T cell receptor beta chains follows, all from one sample in a study of T cells in Graves' hyperthyroidism and ophthalmopathy. TCRdb reprocessed the multiplex PCR reads with MiXCR, giving one entry per CDR3 protein. Here the sample spans about 290,000 distinct CDR3 sequences, approximately 19% being singletons. Sequenced: blood. The receptor source for this set is a man aged 45-65 years with Graves' ophthalmopathy. Both conserved end residues are part of each CDR3. D genes are given only for firm matches. Size is stated for part of the rows, as once, few or many counts, or as a class when the clone is expanded.

cdr3_aa cdr3_nt clone_size j_call cdr3_length v_call d_call
CASSPAGLTYGYTF TGTGCCAGCAGTCCTGCGGGCCTAACCTATGGCTACACCTTC few TRBJ1-2 14 TRBV28 -
CASTREGTGNTIYF TGTGCCAGCACAAGGGAAGGTACTGGAAACACCATATATTTT - TRBJ1-3 14 TRBV9 -
CAWNPLAGGYNEQFF TGTGCCTGGAACCCCCTAGCGGGAGGTTACAATGAGCAGTTCTTC many TRBJ2-1 15 TRBV30 TRBD2
CASSLGRKYEQYF TGCGCCAGCAGCTTGGGGCGGAAGTACGAGCAGTACTTC few TRBJ2-7 13 TRBV5-1 -
CATSRDPQGAGGEQYF TGTGCCACCAGCAGAGATCCCCAGGGGGCGGGGGGCGAGCAGTACTTC - TRBJ2-7 16 TRBV15 -
CASSPSTLAGGNEQFF TGTGCCAGCTCACCATCAACACTAGCGGGAGGCAATGAGCAGTTCTTC many TRBJ2-1 16 TRBV18 TRBD2
CASSQVVTSPDNEQFF TGTGCCAGCAGCCAAGTCGTAACTAGCCCTGACAATGAGCAGTTCTTC many TRBJ2-1 16 TRBV3-1 -
CASSLRTGTSGSGEQFF TGTGCCAGCAGTCTACGGACCGGGACTAGCGGGTCCGGGGAGCAGTTCTTC - TRBJ2-1 17 TRBV27 TRBD2
CASSPGVMGTAEKLFF TGTGCCAGCAGCCCTGGCGTCATGGGGACAGCCGAAAAACTGTTTTTT few TRBJ1-4 16 TRBV7-9 TRBD1
CAISDQGAVRYEQYF TGTGCCATCAGTGATCAGGGGGCGGTAAGGTACGAGCAGTACTTC - TRBJ2-7 15 TRBV10-3 TRBD1
CASNPSGLGNEQFF TGTGCCAGCAATCCTAGCGGCCTCGGGAATGAGCAGTTCTTC few TRBJ2-1 14 TRBV28 TRBD2